Listed below are T cell receptor beta chains from one sample, sequenced in a study of tumor-infiltrating T cells and Merkel cell polyomavirus. Data came from immunoSEQ multiplex PCR; TCRdb stores just in-frame clones and leaves some out. Of about 25,000 clones detected, around nine tenths appear once; the ten largest clones hold about 2.9%. The sample comprised lymph node tissue. The receptors were gathered from a man aged 45-65 years with Merkel cell carcinoma. Each CDR3 is given with its conserved first and last residue. The order of the fields is J gene, clone size, V gene, D gene, CDR3 protein, CDR3 DNA. A D gene is named only where the DNA matches it firmly. Size tells how often a clone was seen (once, few, many) or the class of an expanded clone, and some rows leave it out.

j_call: TRBJ2-7; clone_size: NA; v_call: TRBV5-4; d_call: NA; cdr3_aa: CASSLGVADYEQYF; cdr3_nt: TGTGCCAGCAGCTTGGGGGTAGCGGACTACGAGCAGTACTTC
j_call: TRBJ2-7; clone_size: NA; v_call: TRBV2; d_call: NA; cdr3_aa: CASKVDYEQYF; cdr3_nt: TGTGCCAGCAAGGTGGACTACGAGCAGTACTTC
j_call: TRBJ2-7; clone_size: few; v_call: TRBV10-3; d_call: TRBD2; cdr3_aa: CAISWNSGRGEQYF; cdr3_nt: TGTGCCATCAGTTGGAATAGCGGGAGAGGCGAGCAGTACTTC
j_call: TRBJ2-5; clone_size: NA; v_call: TRBV7-6; d_call: TRBD2; cdr3_aa: CASSLGTSGGETQYF; cdr3_nt: TGTGCCAGCAGCCTGGGGACTAGCGGAGGGGAGACCCAGTACTTC
j_call: TRBJ2-2; clone_size: NA; v_call: TRBV11-2; d_call: NA; cdr3_aa: CASSLEGLNTGELFF; cdr3_nt: TGTGCCAGCAGCTTAGAGGGACTGAACACCGGGGAGCTGTTTTTT
j_call: TRBJ2-7; clone_size: NA; v_call: TRBV11-2; d_call: TRBD1; cdr3_aa: CASSPQLGQGSSYEQYF; cdr3_nt: TGTGCCAGCAGCCCACAGCTGGGACAGGGGTCTTCCTACGAGCAGTACTTC
j_call: TRBJ1-1; clone_size: few; v_call: TRBV7-9; d_call: NA; cdr3_aa: CASSLAGQGLVNTEAFF; cdr3_nt: TGTGCCAGCAGCTTAGCGGGGCAGGGGTTAGTGAACACTGAAGCTTTCTTT
j_call: TRBJ1-4; clone_size: NA; v_call: TRBV7-9; d_call: NA; cdr3_aa: CASSPQGYEKLFF; cdr3_nt: TGTGCCAGCAGCCCACAGGGTTACGAAAAACTGTTTTTT
j_call: TRBJ2-3; clone_size: once; v_call: TRBV7-8; d_call: NA; cdr3_aa: CASSKTRADTQYF; cdr3_nt: TGTGCCAGCAGCAAAACTAGAGCAGATACGCAGTATTTT
j_call: TRBJ1-5; clone_size: NA; v_call: TRBV18; d_call: NA; cdr3_aa: CASSPDSGSQPQHF; cdr3_nt: TGTGCCAGCTCACCAGACAGTGGTAGTCAGCCCCAGCATTTT
j_call: TRBJ2-1; clone_size: NA; v_call: TRBV11-2; d_call: TRBD1; cdr3_aa: CASSLEGTGGKNEQFF; cdr3_nt: TGTGCCAGCAGCTTAGAGGGGACAGGGGGCAAAAATGAGCAGTTCTTC
j_call: TRBJ2-3; clone_size: NA; v_call: TRBV6-1; d_call: NA; cdr3_aa: CARVNRLGDTQYF; cdr3_nt: TGTGCCAGGGTTAATCGACTCGGTGATACGCAGTATTTT
j_call: TRBJ1-5; clone_size: NA; v_call: TRBV27; d_call: NA; cdr3_aa: CASSLQGSNSNQPQHF; cdr3_nt: TGTGCCAGCAGTTTACAGGGGTCTAATAGCAATCAGCCCCAGCATTTT
j_call: TRBJ2-4; clone_size: NA; v_call: TRBV7-2; d_call: NA; cdr3_aa: CASSWAQLGPGNIQYF; cdr3_nt: TGTGCCAGCAGCTGGGCCCAGTTGGGGCCGGGAAACATTCAGTACTTC
j_call: TRBJ1-1; clone_size: NA; v_call: TRBV19; d_call: TRBD1; cdr3_aa: CASMPGQGRFEAFF; cdr3_nt: TGTGCCAGTATGCCGGGACAGGGGCGGTTTGAAGCTTTCTTT
j_call: TRBJ1-2; clone_size: few; v_call: TRBV7-9; d_call: NA; cdr3_aa: CASSLDRGYTF; cdr3_nt: TGTGCCAGCAGCTTAGATCGGGGCTACACCTTC
j_call: TRBJ1-2; clone_size: NA; v_call: TRBV27; d_call: TRBD1; cdr3_aa: CASSPLGAGTGSGYTF; cdr3_nt: TGTGCCAGCAGTCCCCTAGGGGCCGGGACAGGGTCTGGCTACACCTTC
j_call: TRBJ1-5; clone_size: NA; v_call: TRBV7-2; d_call: TRBD1; cdr3_aa: CASSPARGLGQPQHF; cdr3_nt: TGTGCCAGCAGCCCCGCCAGGGGGCTTGGTCAGCCCCAGCATTTT
j_call: TRBJ2-2; clone_size: NA; v_call: TRBV5-4; d_call: NA; cdr3_aa: CASSFAGNTGELFF; cdr3_nt: TGTGCCAGCAGCTTTGCCGGTAACACCGGGGAGCTGTTTTTT
j_call: TRBJ2-1; clone_size: NA; v_call: TRBV7-7; d_call: TRBD2; cdr3_aa: CASARAGGPSYNEQFF; cdr3_nt: TGTGCTAGCGCTAGGGCGGGAGGGCCCTCCTACAATGAGCAGTTCTTC
j_call: TRBJ2-5; clone_size: NA; v_call: TRBV7-2; d_call: TRBD2; cdr3_aa: CASSSRVLAGREETQYF; cdr3_nt: TGTGCCAGCAGCTCACGTGTACTAGCGGGGAGGGAAGAGACCCAGTACTTC
j_call: TRBJ2-3; clone_size: NA; v_call: TRBV27; d_call: TRBD2; cdr3_aa: CASSLGGGRGADTQYF; cdr3_nt: TGTGCCAGCAGTTTAGGTGGCGGGAGGGGCGCAGATACGCAGTATTTT
j_call: TRBJ2-7; clone_size: few; v_call: TRBV7-9; d_call: TRBD2; cdr3_aa: CAAGTSVYEQYF; cdr3_nt: TGTGCCGCGGGGACTAGCGTTTACGAGCAGTACTTC
j_call: TRBJ2-5; clone_size: NA; v_call: TRBV18; d_call: TRBD1; cdr3_aa: CASSPGTVKKTQYF; cdr3_nt: TGTGCCAGCTCACCCGGGACAGTCAAAAAGACCCAGTACTTC
j_call: TRBJ1-1; clone_size: NA; v_call: TRBV29-1; d_call: NA; cdr3_aa: CSSGHPNTEAFF; cdr3_nt: TGCAGCTCGGGACATCCGAACACTGAAGCTTTCTTT
j_call: TRBJ2-7; clone_size: NA; v_call: TRBV5-1; d_call: TRBD1; cdr3_aa: CASSSGTGVYEQYF; cdr3_nt: TGCGCCAGCAGCTCTGGGACAGGGGTTTACGAGCAGTACTTC
j_call: TRBJ2-5; clone_size: NA; v_call: TRBV14; d_call: NA; cdr3_aa: CASSQSLETQYF; cdr3_nt: TGTGCCAGCAGCCAATCGTTGGAGACCCAGTACTTC
j_call: TRBJ2-1; clone_size: NA; v_call: TRBV11-2; d_call: TRBD1; cdr3_aa: CASSFSGGNEQFF; cdr3_nt: TGTGCCAGCAGTTTCTCAGGGGGCAATGAGCAGTTCTTC
j_call: TRBJ1-1; clone_size: NA; v_call: TRBV7-5; d_call: NA; cdr3_aa: CARSLDGGENTEAFF; cdr3_nt: TGTGCCAGAAGCTTAGACGGAGGGGAGAACACTGAAGCTTTCTTT
j_call: TRBJ1-1; clone_size: NA; v_call: TRBV7-3; d_call: TRBD1; cdr3_aa: CASSLSWTGDTEAFF; cdr3_nt: TGTGCCAGCAGCTTAAGCTGGACAGGGGACACTGAAGCTTTCTTT
j_call: TRBJ1-5; clone_size: NA; v_call: TRBV7-7; d_call: NA; cdr3_aa: CASSKNRAHSPNQPQHF; cdr3_nt: TGTGCTAGCAGCAAAAACAGGGCCCATTCCCCCAATCAGCCCCAGCATTTT
j_call: TRBJ2-1; clone_size: NA; v_call: TRBV10-1; d_call: TRBD2; cdr3_aa: CASKGLVGDEQFF; cdr3_nt: TGCGCCAGCAAGGGACTAGTCGGCGATGAGCAGTTCTTC
j_call: TRBJ2-7; clone_size: NA; v_call: TRBV5-3; d_call: TRBD2; cdr3_aa: CARSLGLAEKYEQYF; cdr3_nt: TGTGCCAGAAGCCTGGGACTAGCGGAGAAGTACGAGCAGTACTTC
j_call: TRBJ2-7; clone_size: NA; v_call: TRBV6-5; d_call: TRBD2; cdr3_aa: CASSYGGGGGSYEQYF; cdr3_nt: TGTGCCAGCAGTTACGGCGGCGGGGGGGGGTCCTACGAGCAGTACTTC
j_call: TRBJ1-6; clone_size: NA; v_call: TRBV21-1; d_call: NA; cdr3_aa: CASNQPSGQGLTYNSPLHF; cdr3_nt: TGTGCCAGCAACCAACCCTCCGGCCAGGGCCTAACTTATAATTCACCCCTCCACTTT
j_call: TRBJ2-5; clone_size: once; v_call: TRBV4-1; d_call: NA; cdr3_aa: CASSQVRGETQYF; cdr3_nt: TGCGCCAGCAGCCAAGTCAGGGGAGAGACCCAGTACTTC
j_call: TRBJ2-2; clone_size: NA; v_call: TRBV19; d_call: NA; cdr3_aa: CASSIITGNTGELFF; cdr3_nt: TGTGCCAGTAGTATCATTACGGGGAACACCGGGGAGCTGTTTTTT
j_call: TRBJ2-1; clone_size: NA; v_call: TRBV5-1; d_call: TRBD1; cdr3_aa: CASSGTDEGEQFF; cdr3_nt: TGCGCCAGCAGCGGGACAGACGAAGGTGAGCAGTTCTTC
j_call: TRBJ2-3; clone_size: NA; v_call: TRBV27; d_call: NA; cdr3_aa: CASSLTSHIPDTQYF; cdr3_nt: TGTGCCAGCAGTTTGACAAGCCACATACCGGATACGCAGTATTTT
j_call: TRBJ2-2; clone_size: NA; v_call: TRBV5-1; d_call: TRBD2; cdr3_aa: CASSVTSGGDTGELFF; cdr3_nt: TGCGCCAGCAGCGTCACTAGCGGGGGAGACACCGGGGAGCTGTTTTTT
j_call: TRBJ1-6; clone_size: once; v_call: TRBV7-2; d_call: NA; cdr3_aa: CASSQYGGGNSPLHF; cdr3_nt: TGTGCCAGCAGCCAATACGGGGGTGGTAATTCACCCCTCCACTTT
j_call: TRBJ1-5; clone_size: NA; v_call: TRBV28; d_call: TRBD1; cdr3_aa: CASRGQLRGNQPQHF; cdr3_nt: TGTGCCAGCAGGGGACAGCTAAGAGGCAATCAGCCCCAGCATTTT
j_call: TRBJ2-4; clone_size: NA; v_call: TRBV5-1; d_call: NA; cdr3_aa: CASSLAGIRSLAKNIQYF; cdr3_nt: TGCGCCAGCAGCTTGGCCGGGATCAGGAGTCTAGCCAAAAACATTCAGTACTTC
j_call: TRBJ1-2; clone_size: NA; v_call: TRBV28; d_call: TRBD1; cdr3_aa: CASSPGTGRTYGYTF; cdr3_nt: TGTGCCAGCAGCCCCGGGACAGGTCGTACATATGGCTACACCTTC
j_call: TRBJ2-6; clone_size: NA; v_call: TRBV10-3; d_call: NA; cdr3_aa: CAISSSAQSSGANVLTF; cdr3_nt: TGTGCCATCAGCTCCTCCGCCCAGTCGTCTGGGGCCAACGTCCTGACTTTC
j_call: TRBJ2-5; clone_size: NA; v_call: TRBV6-6; d_call: NA; cdr3_aa: CASSYWGRPQETQYF; cdr3_nt: TGTGCCAGCAGTTACTGGGGCCGCCCCCAGGAGACCCAGTACTTC
j_call: TRBJ2-1; clone_size: NA; v_call: TRBV2; d_call: TRBD1; cdr3_aa: CASSEVGRVRGPDEQFF; cdr3_nt: TGTGCCAGCAGTGAAGTGGGTAGAGTCAGGGGGCCCGATGAGCAGTTCTTC
j_call: TRBJ1-1; clone_size: NA; v_call: TRBV2; d_call: NA; cdr3_aa: CATAGATEAFF; cdr3_nt: TGTGCCACGGCAGGGGCCACTGAAGCTTTCTTT
j_call: TRBJ1-1; clone_size: NA; v_call: TRBV7-2; d_call: NA; cdr3_aa: CASSSHIEAFF; cdr3_nt: TGTGCCAGCAGCTCCCACATTGAAGCTTTCTTT
j_call: TRBJ2-3; clone_size: NA; v_call: TRBV10-3; d_call: TRBD2; cdr3_aa: CAISVLSGSRTDTQYF; cdr3_nt: TGTGCCATCAGTGTCCTTAGCGGGAGTAGGACAGATACGCAGTATTTT
j_call: TRBJ1-1; clone_size: once; v_call: TRBV6-5; d_call: TRBD1; cdr3_aa: CASTTLGQGDTEAFF; cdr3_nt: TGTGCCAGCACCACCCTTGGACAGGGTGACACTGAAGCTTTCTTT
j_call: TRBJ1-5; clone_size: NA; v_call: TRBV6-1; d_call: TRBD1; cdr3_aa: CASRTQGASNQPQHF; cdr3_nt: TGTGCCAGCAGAACCCAGGGGGCTAGCAATCAGCCCCAGCATTTT
j_call: TRBJ2-3; clone_size: NA; v_call: TRBV19; d_call: TRBD2; cdr3_aa: CASSDGTSGSTQYF; cdr3_nt: TGTGCCAGTAGTGACGGGACTAGCGGGAGTACGCAGTATTTT
j_call: TRBJ1-2; clone_size: NA; v_call: TRBV28; d_call: TRBD1; cdr3_aa: CASSFKGQSNYGYTF; cdr3_nt: TGTGCCAGCAGTTTTAAGGGACAGAGTAACTATGGCTACACCTTC
j_call: TRBJ2-2; clone_size: NA; v_call: TRBV18; d_call: NA; cdr3_aa: CASSPLNTGELFF; cdr3_nt: TGTGCCAGCTCACCCCTTAACACCGGGGAGCTGTTTTTT
j_call: TRBJ2-7; clone_size: few; v_call: TRBV27; d_call: TRBD2; cdr3_aa: CASSSGGAGDYEQYF; cdr3_nt: TGTGCCAGCAGTTCGGGGGGGGCGGGAGACTACGAGCAGTACTTC
j_call: TRBJ2-5; clone_size: NA; v_call: TRBV14; d_call: NA; cdr3_aa: CASQTGLMETQYF; cdr3_nt: TGTGCCAGTCAGACAGGTTTGATGGAGACCCAGTACTTC
j_call: TRBJ1-2; clone_size: NA; v_call: TRBV6-5; d_call: TRBD1; cdr3_aa: CASSRQGNYGYTF; cdr3_nt: TGTGCCAGCAGCCGACAGGGAAACTATGGCTACACCTTC
j_call: TRBJ2-3; clone_size: NA; v_call: TRBV28; d_call: TRBD2; cdr3_aa: CAIETSGTADTQYF; cdr3_nt: TGTGCCATAGAGACTAGCGGGACGGCAGATACGCAGTATTTT